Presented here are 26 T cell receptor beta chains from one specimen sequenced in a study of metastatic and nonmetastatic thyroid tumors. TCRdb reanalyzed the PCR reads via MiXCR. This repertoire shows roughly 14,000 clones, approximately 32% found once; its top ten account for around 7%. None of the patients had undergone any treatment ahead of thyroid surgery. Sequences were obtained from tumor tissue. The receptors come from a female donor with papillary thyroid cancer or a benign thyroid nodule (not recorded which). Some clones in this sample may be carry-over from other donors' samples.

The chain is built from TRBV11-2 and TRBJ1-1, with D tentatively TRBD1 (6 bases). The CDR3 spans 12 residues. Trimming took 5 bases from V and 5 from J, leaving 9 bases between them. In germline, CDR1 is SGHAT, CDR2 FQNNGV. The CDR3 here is CASSRGGTEAFF. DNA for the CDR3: TGTGCCAGCAGCAGGGGGGGGACTGAAGCTTTCTTT.

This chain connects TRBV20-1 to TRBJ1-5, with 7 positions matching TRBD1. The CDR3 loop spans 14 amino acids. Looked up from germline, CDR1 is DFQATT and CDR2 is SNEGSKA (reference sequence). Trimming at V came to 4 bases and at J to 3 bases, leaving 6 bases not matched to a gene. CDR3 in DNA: TGCAGTGCTAAGGCCGGGACAGACAATCAGCCCCAGCATTTT. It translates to CSAKAGTDNQPQHF.

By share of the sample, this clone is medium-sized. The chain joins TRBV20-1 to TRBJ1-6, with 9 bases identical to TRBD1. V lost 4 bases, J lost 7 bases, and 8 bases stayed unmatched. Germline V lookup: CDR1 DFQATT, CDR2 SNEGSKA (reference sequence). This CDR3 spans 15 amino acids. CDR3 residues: CSAKGQGTVNSPLHF. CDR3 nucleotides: TGCAGTGCTAAGGGACAGGGAACCGTCAATTCACCCCTCCACTTT.

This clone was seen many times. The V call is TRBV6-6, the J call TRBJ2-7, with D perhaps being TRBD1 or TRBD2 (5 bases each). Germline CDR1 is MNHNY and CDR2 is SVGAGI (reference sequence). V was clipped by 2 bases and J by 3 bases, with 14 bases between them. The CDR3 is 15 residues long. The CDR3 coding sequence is TGTGCCAGCAGTTACCTTTCCAAGAGGGGCTACGAGCAGTACTTC. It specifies CASSYLSKRGYEQYF.

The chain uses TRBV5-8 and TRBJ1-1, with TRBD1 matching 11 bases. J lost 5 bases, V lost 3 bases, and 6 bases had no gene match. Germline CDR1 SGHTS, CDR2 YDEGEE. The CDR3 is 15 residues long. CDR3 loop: CASSSIGQGATEAFF. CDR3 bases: TGTGCCAGCAGCTCAATTGGACAGGGGGCAACTGAAGCTTTCTTT.

The CDR3 loop is CSAGLAGGPNEQFF. CDR3 bases: TGCAGTGCTGGACTAGCGGGGGGGCCAAATGAGCAGTTCTTC. The V call is TRBV20-1, the J call TRBJ2-5; 15 positions agree with TRBD2. The tail of the sequence fits TRBJ2-1 better, so the J call may be wrong. Germline lookup yields CDR1 DFQATT and CDR2 SNEGSKA (reference sequence). The CDR3 contains 14 residues.

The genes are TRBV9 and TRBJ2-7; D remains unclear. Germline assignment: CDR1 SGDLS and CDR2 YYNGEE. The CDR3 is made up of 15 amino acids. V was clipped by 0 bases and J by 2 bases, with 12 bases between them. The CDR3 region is CASSVDLGSAYEQYF. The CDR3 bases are TGTGCCAGCAGCGTAGATTTGGGCAGTGCCTACGAGCAGTACTTC.

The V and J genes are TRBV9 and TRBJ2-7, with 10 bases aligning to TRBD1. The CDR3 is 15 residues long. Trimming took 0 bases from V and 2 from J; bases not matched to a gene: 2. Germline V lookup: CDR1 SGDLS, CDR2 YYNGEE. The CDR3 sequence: CASSVGQGAPYEQYF. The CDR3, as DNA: TGTGCCAGCAGCGTAGGACAGGGGGCCCCCTACGAGCAGTACTTC.

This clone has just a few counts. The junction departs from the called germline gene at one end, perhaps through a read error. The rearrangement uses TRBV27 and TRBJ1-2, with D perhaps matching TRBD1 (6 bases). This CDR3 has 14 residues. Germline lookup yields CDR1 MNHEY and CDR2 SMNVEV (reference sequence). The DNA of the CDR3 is TGTGCCAGCACTTTATTCCCGGGGGCGGATGGCTACACCTTC. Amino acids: CASTLFPGADGYTF.

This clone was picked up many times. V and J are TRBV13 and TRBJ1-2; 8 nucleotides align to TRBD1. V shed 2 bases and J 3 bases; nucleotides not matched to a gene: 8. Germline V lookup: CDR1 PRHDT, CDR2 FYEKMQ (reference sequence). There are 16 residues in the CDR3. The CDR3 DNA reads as TGTGCCAGCAGCTTATTCGGGACAGGAGGAGACTATGGCTACACCTTC. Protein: CASSLFGTGGDYGYTF.

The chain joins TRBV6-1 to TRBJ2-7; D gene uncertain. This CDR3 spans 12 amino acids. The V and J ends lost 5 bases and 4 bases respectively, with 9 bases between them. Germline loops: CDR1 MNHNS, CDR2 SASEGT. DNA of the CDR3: TGTGCCAGCAGTAGTGACACTTACGAGCAGTACTTC. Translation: CASSSDTYEQYF.

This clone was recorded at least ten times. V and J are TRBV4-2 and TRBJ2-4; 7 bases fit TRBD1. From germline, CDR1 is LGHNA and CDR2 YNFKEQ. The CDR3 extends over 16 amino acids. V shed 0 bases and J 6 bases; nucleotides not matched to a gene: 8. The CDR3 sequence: CASSQDILTGRNIQYF. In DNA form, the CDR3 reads TGTGCCAGCAGCCAAGATATATTGACAGGGAGAAACATTCAGTACTTC.

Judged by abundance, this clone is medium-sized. Written as DNA, the CDR3 is TGCAGTGCTAGAGTGATGGGTTTCAATGAAAAACTGTTTTTT. Its protein product is CSARVMGFNEKLFF. This chain uses TRBV20-1 with TRBJ1-4; no reliable D call. Between the trimmed V and J ends, which lost 1 base and 5 bases, there was a span of 11 bases. Germline V CDR1 and CDR2: DFQATT, SNEGSKA (reference sequence). CDR3 length equals 14 residues.

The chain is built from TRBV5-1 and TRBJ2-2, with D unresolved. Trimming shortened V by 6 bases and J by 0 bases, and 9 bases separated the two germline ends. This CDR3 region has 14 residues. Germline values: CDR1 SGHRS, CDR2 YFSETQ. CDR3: CASIGEPNTGELFF. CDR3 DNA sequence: TGCGCCAGCATCGGCGAACCGAACACCGGGGAGCTGTTTTTT.

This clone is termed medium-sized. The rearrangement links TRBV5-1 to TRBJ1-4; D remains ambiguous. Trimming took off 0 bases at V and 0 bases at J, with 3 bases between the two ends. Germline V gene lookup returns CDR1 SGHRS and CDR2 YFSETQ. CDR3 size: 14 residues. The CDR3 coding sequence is TGCGCCAGCAGCTTGGGCACAACTAATGAAAAACTGTTTTTT. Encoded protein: CASSLGTTNEKLFF. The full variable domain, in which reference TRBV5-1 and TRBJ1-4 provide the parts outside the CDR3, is KAGVTQTPRYLIKTRGQQVTLSCSPISGHRSVSWYQQTPGQGLQFLFEYFSETQRNKGNFPGRFSGRQFSNSRSEMNVSTLELGDSALYLCASSLGTTNEKLFFGSGTQLSVL.

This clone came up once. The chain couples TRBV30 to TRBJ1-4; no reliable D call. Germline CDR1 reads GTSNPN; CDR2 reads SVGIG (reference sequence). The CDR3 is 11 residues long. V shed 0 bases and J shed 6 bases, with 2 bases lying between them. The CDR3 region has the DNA TGTGCCTGGAGTGTATATGAAAAACTGTTTTTT. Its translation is CAWSVYEKLFF.

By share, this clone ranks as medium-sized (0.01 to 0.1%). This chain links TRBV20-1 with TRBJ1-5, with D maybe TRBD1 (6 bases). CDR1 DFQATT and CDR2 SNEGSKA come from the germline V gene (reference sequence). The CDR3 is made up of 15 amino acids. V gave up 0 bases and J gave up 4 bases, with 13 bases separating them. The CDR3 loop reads CSAREGGGANQPQHF. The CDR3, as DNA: TGCAGTGCTAGAGAGGGTGGGGGGGCAAATCAGCCCCAGCATTTT.

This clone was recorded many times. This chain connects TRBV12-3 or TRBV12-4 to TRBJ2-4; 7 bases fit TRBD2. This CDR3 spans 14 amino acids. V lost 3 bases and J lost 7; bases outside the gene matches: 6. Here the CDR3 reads CASSFSAGPNIQYF. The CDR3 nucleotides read TGTGCCAGCAGTTTCTCAGCGGGGCCTAACATTCAGTACTTC.

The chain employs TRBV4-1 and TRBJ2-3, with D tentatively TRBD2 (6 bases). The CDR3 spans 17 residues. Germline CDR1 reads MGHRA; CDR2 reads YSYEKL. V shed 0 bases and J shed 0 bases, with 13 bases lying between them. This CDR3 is CASSQERLVFSTDTQYF. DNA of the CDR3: TGCGCCAGCAGCCAAGAGAGACTAGTTTTTAGCACAGATACGCAGTATTTT.

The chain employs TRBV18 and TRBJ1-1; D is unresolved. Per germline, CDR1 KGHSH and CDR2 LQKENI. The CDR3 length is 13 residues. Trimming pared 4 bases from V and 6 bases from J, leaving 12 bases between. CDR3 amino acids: CASSQDPKAEAFF. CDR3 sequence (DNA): TGTGCCAGCTCACAGGACCCAAAAGCTGAAGCTTTCTTT.

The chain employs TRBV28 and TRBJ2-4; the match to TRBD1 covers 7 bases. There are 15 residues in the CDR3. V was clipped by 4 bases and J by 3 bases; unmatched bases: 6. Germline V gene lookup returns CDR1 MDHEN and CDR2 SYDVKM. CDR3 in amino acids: CASSSQDRLKNIQYF. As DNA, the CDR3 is TGTGCCAGCAGTTCCCAGGACAGGCTCAAAAACATTCAGTACTTC.

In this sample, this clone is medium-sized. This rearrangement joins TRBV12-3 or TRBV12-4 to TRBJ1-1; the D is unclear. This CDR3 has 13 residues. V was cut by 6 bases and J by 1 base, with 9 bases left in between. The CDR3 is CASSSPANTEAFF. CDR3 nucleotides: TGTGCCAGCAGCTCGCCTGCGAACACTGAAGCTTTCTTT.

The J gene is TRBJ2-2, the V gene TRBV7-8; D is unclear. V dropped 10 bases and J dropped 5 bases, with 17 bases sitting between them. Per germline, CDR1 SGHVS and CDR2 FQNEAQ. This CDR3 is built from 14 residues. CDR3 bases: TGTGCCACCAGATTAGGACCGAGTACCGGGGAGCTGTTTTTT. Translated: CATRLGPSTGELFF.

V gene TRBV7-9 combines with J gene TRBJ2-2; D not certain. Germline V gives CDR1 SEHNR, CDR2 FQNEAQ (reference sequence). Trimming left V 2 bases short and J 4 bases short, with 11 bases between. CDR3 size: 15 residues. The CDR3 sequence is CASSLRTVGTGELFF. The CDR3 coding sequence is TGTGCCAGCAGCTTAAGGACGGTGGGCACCGGGGAGCTGTTTTTT.

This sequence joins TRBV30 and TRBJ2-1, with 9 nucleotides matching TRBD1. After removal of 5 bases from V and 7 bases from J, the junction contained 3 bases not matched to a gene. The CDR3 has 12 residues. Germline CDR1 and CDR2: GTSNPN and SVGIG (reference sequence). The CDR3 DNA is TGTGCCTGGGACAGGGGGACAAATGAGCAGTTCTTC. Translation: CAWDRGTNEQFF. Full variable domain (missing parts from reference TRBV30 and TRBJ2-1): SQTIHQWPATLVQPVGSPLSLECTVEGTSNPNLYWYRQAAGRGLQLLFYSVGIGQISSEVPQNLSASRPQDRQFILSSKKLLLSDSGFYLCAWDRGTNEQFFGPGTRLTVL.

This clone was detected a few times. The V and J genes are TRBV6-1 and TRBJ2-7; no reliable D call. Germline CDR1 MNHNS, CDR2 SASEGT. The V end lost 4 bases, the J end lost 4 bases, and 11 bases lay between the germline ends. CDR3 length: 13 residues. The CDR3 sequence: CASSAPLTYEQYF. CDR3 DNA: TGTGCCAGCAGTGCCCCCTTAACGTACGAGCAGTACTTC.